The 8 T cell receptor beta chains listed next were all sequenced from one sample in a study of blood T cells in healthy people across ages. For the second PCR, which ran for about 6 to 11 cycles, a sample-barcoded 5' primer and a J-beta primer mix were used. TCRdb independently ran MiXCR on the 5' RACE reads; one entry per CDR3 protein. The sample contains roughly 900,000 distinct CDR3 sequences, more than 25% of which appear only once. Material: blood. All receptors come from a woman aged 80 or over in good health.

This clonotype was observed a handful of times. This chain links TRBV3-1 with TRBJ1-2; D not resolved. V lost 1 base and J lost 8, with 14 bases in between. Germline loops: CDR1 LGHDT, CDR2 YNNKEL (reference sequence). This CDR3 comprises 14 residues. CDR3 sequence: CASSQGSSTRGYTF. For the CDR3, the DNA is TGTGCCAGCAGCCAAGGATCGAGTACAAGGGGCTACACCTTC.

This clonotype was seen just once. The chain joins TRBV7-9 to TRBJ2-7; 8 bases line up with TRBD2. With the DNA end fitting TRBJ2-5 better, the J assignment may be wrong. The CDR3 contains 16 residues. Germline loops: CDR1 SEHNR, CDR2 FQNEAQ (reference sequence). CDR3 sequence reads: CASSSSRLAGKETQYF. CDR3 DNA sequence: TGTGCCAGCAGCTCCTCTCGGCTAGCGGGCAAAGAGACCCAGTACTTC.

This sequence joins TRBV7-9 and TRBJ1-2; 9 bases match TRBD1. Germline V gene sequence: CDR1 SEHNR, CDR2 FQNEAQ (reference sequence). J lost 7 bases, V lost 5 bases, and 11 bases had no gene match. CDR3 length equals 15 residues. The CDR3 nucleotides are TGTGCCAGCAGCCCGGGACCCACAGGGGGCGGTGGCTACACCTTC. It translates to CASSPGPTGGGGYTF.

About this clonotype: One end of the junction varies from germline; a read error may be responsible. The V gene is TRBV7-9, the J gene TRBJ1-2; D gene unclear. The germline V gene has CDR1 SEHNR and CDR2 FQNEAQ (reference sequence). The CDR3 sequence is 12 residues long. This CDR3 is CASNDNPYGYIF. The CDR3 DNA sequence: TGTGCCAGCAACGACAACCCATATGGCTACATCTTC.

This clonotype was picked up many times. The chain combines TRBV6-5 with TRBJ1-1, with TRBD1 as a possible D gene (5 bases). Trimming shortened V by 6 bases and J by 5 bases, and 13 bases separated the two germline ends. CDR1 and CDR2 from the germline V gene are MNHEY and SVGAGI. This CDR3 spans 13 amino acids. This CDR3 is CASSNRGWTEAFF. The CDR3 coding sequence is TGTGCCAGCAGCAACCGGGGGTGGACTGAAGCTTTCTTT.

This clonotype showed up just a few times. The J gene is TRBJ2-1, the V gene TRBV20-1, with a possible D match to TRBD2 (5 bases). Germline lookup yields CDR1 DFQATT and CDR2 SNEGSKA (reference sequence). Trimming cost V 5 bases and J 4 bases, with 15 bases left between them. The length of the CDR3 is 14 residues. CDR3 coding DNA: TGCAGTGCTTACCCACTAGAGCGTTACAATGAGCAGTTCTTC. Amino acid sequence: CSAYPLERYNEQFF.

This clonotype came up many times. CDR3 sequence reads: CASSVTPVAGGGGDTQYF. CDR3 bases: TGTGCCAGCAGCGTAACCCCCGTAGCGGGGGGAGGGGGAGATACGCAGTATTTT. The rearrangement joins TRBV9 to TRBJ2-3; 10 bases match TRBD2. Germline V gene lookup returns CDR1 SGDLS and CDR2 YYNGEE. This CDR3 is built from 18 residues. With 1 base clipped from V and 5 bases from J, the junction kept 13 bases outside the gene matches.

In regard to this clonotype: A much larger clonotype is one base distant, so this may be a read error. The V gene is TRBV14, the J gene TRBJ1-1, with D hard to call. Germline V gives CDR1 SGHDN, CDR2 FVKESK. This CDR3 contains 15 residues. The CDR3: CASSQDLPLNAEAFF. The DNA for the CDR3 is TGTGCCAGCAGCCAAGATCTTCCGCTGAACGCTGAAGCTTTCTTT.